The rows below give T cell receptor beta chains drawn from one sample of a study of CD8 T cells in ankylosing spondylitis. MiXCR, applied by TCRdb to the 5' RACE reads, yields one record per CDR3 protein. The sample holds roughly 64,000 distinct CDR3 sequences; about 6% are singletons and the top ten take approximately 5%. The sequenced sample consisted of synovial fluid, either unsorted or a sorted T cell fraction (not recorded which). Receptor source: a male donor with ankylosing spondylitis. The CDR3 runs from the conserved cysteine through the conserved F or W. Fields, in order: clone size, J gene, CDR3 length, V gene, D gene, CDR3 protein, CDR3 DNA. The D gene is left open where the match is weak. Clone size is given for some rows only: seen once, a few or many times, or a class if the clone is expanded.

clone size: few
J gene: TRBJ2-1
CDR3 length: 13
V gene: TRBV3-1
D gene: -
CDR3 protein: CASSQDRLDEQFF
CDR3 DNA: TGTGCCAGCAGCCAAGATAGGTTGGATGAGCAGTTCTTC

clone size: few
J gene: TRBJ2-1
CDR3 length: 19
V gene: TRBV20-1
D gene: TRBD2
CDR3 protein: CSAIPPRTSGSPLIVEQFF
CDR3 DNA: TGCAGTGCTATCCCCCCGAGGACTAGCGGGAGCCCGCTAATAGTAGAGCAGTTCTTC

clone size: few
J gene: TRBJ2-1
CDR3 length: 14
V gene: TRBV11-1
D gene: -
CDR3 protein: CASSPPTSHNEQFF
CDR3 DNA: TGTGCCAGCAGCCCCCCGACTAGTCACAATGAGCAGTTCTTC

clone size: few
J gene: TRBJ1-2
CDR3 length: 11
V gene: TRBV3-1
D gene: -
CDR3 protein: CASSEGQGYTF
CDR3 DNA: TGTGCCAGCAGCGAGGGTCAGGGCTACACCTTC

clone size: few
J gene: TRBJ2-1
CDR3 length: 15
V gene: TRBV19
D gene: -
CDR3 protein: CASSILTGDYNEQFF
CDR3 DNA: TGTGCCAGTAGTATTTTAACAGGCGACTACAATGAGCAGTTCTTC

clone size: -
J gene: TRBJ2-1
CDR3 length: 11
V gene: TRBV20-1
D gene: -
CDR3 protein: CSARPLFEQFF
CDR3 DNA: TGCAGTGCCCGCCCCCTCTTTGAGCAGTTCTTC

clone size: many
J gene: TRBJ2-3
CDR3 length: 15
V gene: TRBV9
D gene: -
CDR3 protein: CASSVAGLVTDTQYF
CDR3 DNA: TGTGCCAGCAGCGTAGCAGGACTGGTCACAGATACGCAGTATTTT

clone size: many
J gene: TRBJ2-3
CDR3 length: 16
V gene: TRBV11-3
D gene: -
CDR3 protein: CASSPRERTDADTQYF
CDR3 DNA: TGTGCCAGCAGCCCCCGAGAACGGACAGACGCAGATACGCAGTATTTT

clone size: many
J gene: TRBJ1-5
CDR3 length: 15
V gene: TRBV7-2
D gene: TRBD1
CDR3 protein: CASSLMGQGGQPQHF
CDR3 DNA: TGTGCCAGCAGCTTAATGGGACAGGGAGGTCAGCCCCAGCATTTT

clone size: few
J gene: TRBJ2-1
CDR3 length: 13
V gene: TRBV20-1
D gene: -
CDR3 protein: CSGADFSYNEQFF
CDR3 DNA: TGCAGTGGAGCGGATTTCTCCTACAATGAGCAGTTCTTC

clone size: many
J gene: TRBJ2-1
CDR3 length: 17
V gene: TRBV28
D gene: TRBD2
CDR3 protein: CASSLDLSGRELGEQFF
CDR3 DNA: TGTGCCAGCAGTTTGGACCTGAGCGGGAGGGAACTAGGTGAGCAGTTCTTC

clone size: -
J gene: TRBJ2-6
CDR3 length: 20
V gene: TRBV4-1
D gene: -
CDR3 protein: CASSQDLGERARSGANVLTF
CDR3 DNA: TGCGCCAGCAGCCAAGATTTGGGCGAGCGGGCGCGCTCTGGGGCCAACGTCCTGACTTTC

clone size: many
J gene: TRBJ2-1
CDR3 length: 15
V gene: TRBV7-2
D gene: TRBD2
CDR3 protein: CASRVTSGSYNEQFF
CDR3 DNA: TGTGCCAGCAGAGTCACTAGCGGCTCCTACAATGAGCAGTTCTTC

clone size: many
J gene: TRBJ2-1
CDR3 length: 15
V gene: TRBV29-1
D gene: -
CDR3 protein: CSVAPGSGSYNEQFF
CDR3 DNA: TGCAGCGTTGCCCCCGGGAGTGGGTCCTACAATGAGCAGTTCTTC

clone size: few
J gene: TRBJ2-7
CDR3 length: 17
V gene: TRBV11-2
D gene: TRBD2
CDR3 protein: CASSYPSLAGGFYEQYF
CDR3 DNA: TGTGCCAGCAGCTACCCGAGTCTAGCGGGAGGTTTCTACGAGCAGTACTTC

clone size: few
J gene: TRBJ1-1
CDR3 length: 14
V gene: TRBV20-1
D gene: TRBD1
CDR3 protein: CSARVDRGNTEAFF
CDR3 DNA: TGCAGTGCTAGAGTGGACAGGGGGAACACTGAAGCTTTCTTT

clone size: many
J gene: TRBJ2-1
CDR3 length: 12
V gene: TRBV15
D gene: -
CDR3 protein: CATSRDLAEQFF
CDR3 DNA: TGTGCCACCAGCAGAGATCTAGCTGAGCAGTTCTTC

clone size: medium-sized
J gene: TRBJ2-1
CDR3 length: 14
V gene: TRBV5-1
D gene: -
CDR3 protein: CASSLGVVSDEQFF
CDR3 DNA: TGCGCCAGCAGTTTGGGGGTGGTTAGCGATGAGCAGTTCTTC

clone size: -
J gene: TRBJ2-5
CDR3 length: 9
V gene: TRBV23-1
D gene: -
CDR3 protein: CASRRPQYF
CDR3 DNA: TGCGCCAGCCGACGCCCCCAGTACTTC

clone size: few
J gene: TRBJ2-4
CDR3 length: 13
V gene: TRBV28
D gene: -
CDR3 protein: CAIREIAKNIQYF
CDR3 DNA: TGTGCCATCCGGGAAATAGCCAAAAACATTCAGTACTTC

clone size: -
J gene: TRBJ2-7
CDR3 length: 15
V gene: TRBV30
D gene: -
CDR3 protein: CAWSVGSFVAAEQYF
CDR3 DNA: TGTGCCTGGAGTGTGGGGTCGTTCGTGGCCGCGGAGCAGTACTTC

clone size: few
J gene: TRBJ2-1
CDR3 length: 16
V gene: TRBV7-2
D gene: -
CDR3 protein: CASSRLFGSSYNEQFF
CDR3 DNA: TGTGCCAGCAGCCGTCTGTTCGGGAGCTCCTACAATGAGCAGTTCTTC

clone size: few
J gene: TRBJ2-7
CDR3 length: 16
V gene: TRBV6-2/TRBV6-3
D gene: TRBD2
CDR3 protein: CASSYSSLAGGYEQYF
CDR3 DNA: TGTGCCAGCAGTTACTCGAGCCTAGCGGGTGGCTACGAGCAGTACTTC

clone size: -
J gene: TRBJ2-7
CDR3 length: 15
V gene: TRBV20-1
D gene: -
CDR3 protein: CSAFGAGQNSYELYF
CDR3 DNA: TGCAGCGCGTTTGGTGCGGGACAGAATTCGTACGAATTGTACTTC

clone size: few
J gene: TRBJ2-5
CDR3 length: 12
V gene: TRBV6-2/TRBV6-3
D gene: -
CDR3 protein: CASSPGGETQYF
CDR3 DNA: TGTGCCAGCAGCCCTGGAGGAGAGACCCAGTACTTC

clone size: many
J gene: TRBJ1-1
CDR3 length: 14
V gene: TRBV12-3/TRBV12-4
D gene: TRBD1
CDR3 protein: CASSPGTGTTEAFF
CDR3 DNA: TGTGCCAGCAGCCCAGGGACAGGGACAACTGAAGCTTTCTTT

clone size: few
J gene: TRBJ2-4
CDR3 length: 14
V gene: TRBV2
D gene: -
CDR3 protein: CASGGGAGKNIQYF
CDR3 DNA: TGTGCCAGCGGTGGGGGGGCAGGCAAAAACATTCAGTACTTC

clone size: -
J gene: TRBJ2-1
CDR3 length: 12
V gene: TRBV6-6
D gene: -
CDR3 protein: CASETQGYEQFF
CDR3 DNA: TGTGCCAGCGAGACGCAGGGGTATGAGCAGTTCTTC

clone size: -
J gene: TRBJ2-7
CDR3 length: 11
V gene: TRBV11-3
D gene: -
CDR3 protein: CASSSKDEQYF
CDR3 DNA: TGTGCCAGCAGCTCTAAGGACGAGCAGTACTTC

clone size: -
J gene: TRBJ2-5
CDR3 length: 16
V gene: TRBV27
D gene: -
CDR3 protein: CASVLGSRGFLETQYF
CDR3 DNA: TGTGCCAGCGTTCTCGGGAGTAGGGGGTTTTTGGAGACCCAGTACTTC

clone size: many
J gene: TRBJ2-7
CDR3 length: 15
V gene: TRBV7-2
D gene: TRBD2
CDR3 protein: CASSLVASGGYEQYF
CDR3 DNA: TGTGCCAGCAGCTTAGTGGCTAGCGGGGGCTACGAGCAGTACTTC

clone size: few
J gene: TRBJ2-1
CDR3 length: 15
V gene: TRBV5-1
D gene: TRBD2
CDR3 protein: CASSLASGGYNEQFF
CDR3 DNA: TGCGCCAGCAGCTTGGCTAGCGGAGGGTACAATGAGCAGTTCTTC

clone size: many
J gene: TRBJ2-7
CDR3 length: 18
V gene: TRBV28
D gene: TRBD1
CDR3 protein: CASSFPLDRDAASYEQYF
CDR3 DNA: TGTGCCAGCAGTTTCCCGTTGGACAGGGATGCGGCCTCCTACGAGCAGTACTTC

clone size: many
J gene: TRBJ2-7
CDR3 length: 16
V gene: TRBV18
D gene: TRBD2
CDR3 protein: CASSTDGAGGRYEQYF
CDR3 DNA: TGTGCCAGCTCAACGGACGGAGCGGGAGGGCGGTACGAGCAGTACTTC

clone size: few
J gene: TRBJ1-4
CDR3 length: 13
V gene: TRBV7-8
D gene: -
CDR3 protein: CASSLARREKLFF
CDR3 DNA: TGTGCCAGCAGCTTAGCGCGGCGGGAAAAACTGTTTTTT

clone size: few
J gene: TRBJ1-1
CDR3 length: 16
V gene: TRBV14
D gene: -
CDR3 protein: CASSQLESALNTEAFF
CDR3 DNA: TGTGCCAGCAGCCAGCTGGAGTCGGCCCTGAACACTGAAGCTTTCTTT

clone size: many
J gene: TRBJ1-1
CDR3 length: 12
V gene: TRBV12-3/TRBV12-4
D gene: -
CDR3 protein: CASSREYTEAFF
CDR3 DNA: TGTGCCAGCAGCCGAGAATACACTGAAGCTTTCTTT

clone size: -
J gene: TRBJ2-7
CDR3 length: 19
V gene: TRBV11-2
D gene: -
CDR3 protein: CASSSPGAGAPPASYEQYF
CDR3 DNA: TGTGCCAGCAGCTCCCCAGGGGCGGGAGCTCCCCCGGCCTCCTACGAGCAGTACTTC

clone size: many
J gene: TRBJ1-5
CDR3 length: 14
V gene: TRBV28
D gene: -
CDR3 protein: CASCGGYGNQPQHF
CDR3 DNA: TGTGCCTCGTGCGGGGGCTACGGCAATCAGCCCCAGCATTTT

clone size: -
J gene: TRBJ1-1
CDR3 length: 12
V gene: TRBV28
D gene: -
CDR3 protein: CASSLVWGEAFF
CDR3 DNA: TGTGCCAGCAGTTTAGTGTGGGGGGAAGCTTTCTTT

clone size: many
J gene: TRBJ2-7
CDR3 length: 13
V gene: TRBV20-1
D gene: -
CDR3 protein: CSAGRLDTYEQYF
CDR3 DNA: TGCAGTGCTGGCAGGCTTGACACTTACGAGCAGTACTTC

clone size: many
J gene: TRBJ2-3
CDR3 length: 16
V gene: TRBV15
D gene: TRBD1
CDR3 protein: CATSRDTTGGPDTQYF
CDR3 DNA: TGTGCCACCAGCAGGGATACGACAGGGGGTCCAGATACGCAGTATTTT

clone size: few
J gene: TRBJ2-7
CDR3 length: 13
V gene: TRBV30
D gene: -
CDR3 protein: CAWNQGVDYEQYF
CDR3 DNA: TGTGCCTGGAACCAAGGTGTAGACTACGAGCAGTACTTC

clone size: few
J gene: TRBJ2-7
CDR3 length: 11
V gene: TRBV2
D gene: -
CDR3 protein: CASTQTYEQYF
CDR3 DNA: TGTGCCAGCACCCAAACCTACGAGCAGTACTTC

clone size: -
J gene: TRBJ1-2
CDR3 length: 16
V gene: TRBV5-5
D gene: TRBD1
CDR3 protein: CASSLTPGQAYLGYTF
CDR3 DNA: TGTGCCAGCAGCTTGACCCCGGGACAGGCCTATCTGGGCTACACCTTC

clone size: many
J gene: TRBJ2-1
CDR3 length: 12
V gene: TRBV20-1
D gene: TRBD2
CDR3 protein: CSAGGRASEQFF
CDR3 DNA: TGCAGTGCTGGCGGGAGGGCCAGTGAGCAGTTCTTC

clone size: many
J gene: TRBJ2-7
CDR3 length: 16
V gene: TRBV28
D gene: TRBD1
CDR3 protein: CASPPTQPGQGYEQYF
CDR3 DNA: TGTGCCAGCCCCCCAACTCAACCGGGACAGGGTTACGAGCAGTACTTC

clone size: -
J gene: TRBJ2-5
CDR3 length: 13
V gene: TRBV2
D gene: -
CDR3 protein: CASNSPYQETQYF
CDR3 DNA: TGTGCCAGCAACTCTCCGTACCAAGAGACCCAGTACTTC

clone size: many
J gene: TRBJ2-3
CDR3 length: 16
V gene: TRBV5-1
D gene: TRBD2
CDR3 protein: CASSPANGGSSDTQYF
CDR3 DNA: TGCGCCAGCAGCCCCGCGAATGGCGGGAGTTCAGATACGCAGTATTTT

clone size: -
J gene: TRBJ2-7
CDR3 length: 12
V gene: TRBV2
D gene: TRBD1
CDR3 protein: CASQGQVNEQYF
CDR3 DNA: TGTGCCAGCCAAGGACAGGTTAACGAGCAGTACTTC

clone size: -
J gene: TRBJ2-1
CDR3 length: 15
V gene: TRBV20-1
D gene: TRBD2
CDR3 protein: CSAESGSYSYNEQFF
CDR3 DNA: TGCAGTGCCGAAAGCGGGAGTTATTCCTACAATGAGCAGTTCTTC

clone size: many
J gene: TRBJ2-5
CDR3 length: 15
V gene: TRBV5-5
D gene: -
CDR3 protein: CASSSIRQGEETQYF
CDR3 DNA: TGTGCCAGCAGCTCAATTCGGCAGGGAGAAGAGACCCAGTACTTC

clone size: -
J gene: TRBJ2-2
CDR3 length: 16
V gene: TRBV5-4
D gene: TRBD2
CDR3 protein: CASSLGGVGITGELFF
CDR3 DNA: TGTGCCAGCAGCCTGGGGGGGGTGGGGATCACCGGGGAGCTGTTTTTT